This TCR beta chain was observed in a study of cytomegalovirus exposure and HLA in healthy donors. Study details: As an earlier analysis found, some 170 million T cells yielded about 100 million unique TCR beta sequences.

Amplification used 60 Vbeta primers and 13 Jbeta primers. TCRdb's copy holds only in-frame clones and misses some; the assay was immunoSEQ multiplex PCR. The table has about 83,000 clones, roughly 79% seen once. Germline values: CDR1 MGHRA, CDR2 YSYEKL. CDR3 length: 16 amino acids. Trimming removed 8 bases at V and 4 bases at J, with 22 bases between. Study-level findings and limits: A few CMV-associated chains proved CMV antigen-specific in vitro.

On this clone: Its antigen is undetermined.

The TCR comes from a woman aged 25 to 39 in good health and CMV-seronegative. The specimen sequenced was PBMCs. V and J are TRBV4-1 and TRBJ2-3; a weak D match, TRBD1 (6 bases). As DNA, the CDR3 is TGCGCCAGCCGAGGAGCGAAGGGGGTCGTTGCAGATACGCAGTATTTT. It yields the protein CASRGAKGVVADTQYF.